The clone carrying this T cell receptor beta chain was seen a handful of times. This entry is derived from a study of cytomegalovirus exposure and HLA in healthy donors. V lost 5 bases to trimming and J lost 7 bases; unmatched junction nucleotides: 20. The germline CDR1 and CDR2 sequences are SGHTA and FQGNSA. The CDR3 has 18 amino acids. In the PCR, 60 Vbeta and 13 Jbeta primers were used. The protocol was immunoSEQ multiplex PCR, while the TCRdb copy is restricted to in-frame clones and leaves out a portion. The table lists some 150,000 clones, roughly 70% of them singletons, with under 3.5% in the top ten.

Sequenced input: PBMCs. This rearrangement joins TRBV7-2 to TRBJ2-3; 8 bases match TRBD2. This sequence was found in a woman aged 25 to 45 in good health and CMV-seronegative. CDR3 nucleotide sequence: TGTGCCAGCAGCCCGAGGGCGGGAGGACGGACTGGGGCCCATACGCAGTATTTT. Amino acids: CASSPRAGGRTGAHTQYF.